Each of the 27 T cell receptor beta chains below was sequenced from the same sample in a study of blood T cell repertoires in COVID-19. The method was immunoSEQ multiplex PCR; TCRdb's version includes in-frame clones alone and lacks a portion of them. There are under 100,000 clones in the sample; 75% to 90% occur only once, and about 15% lies in the top ten. Sequencing input: peripheral blood. These receptors all come from a male donor with acute or convalescent COVID-19.

The chain links TRBV7-2 to TRBJ1-1; tentatively, D is TRBD1 (5 bases). Germline V gives CDR1 SGHTA, CDR2 FQGNSA. CDR3 length equals 14 residues. Trimming took 5 bases from V and 3 from J, leaving 13 bases between them. In nucleotides, the CDR3 is TGTGCCAGCAGCCCAGGGCCGGGGGACACTGAAGCTTTCTTT. Translating gives CASSPGPGDTEAFF.

The chain links TRBV5-4 to TRBJ2-1; TRBD2 is a possible D gene (6 bases). Germline V lookup: CDR1 SGHNT, CDR2 YYREEE (reference sequence). Trimming took off 4 bases at V and 3 bases at J, with 14 bases between the two ends. The CDR3 runs to 15 residues. The CDR3 loop is CASSREGTGYNEQFF. CDR3 DNA sequence: TGTGCCAGCAGCCGCGAGGGGACTGGCTACAATGAGCAGTTCTTC.

The rearrangement links TRBV21-1 to TRBJ2-4; TRBD1, the table's D call, lacks a check against the DNA. TRBV21-1 is classified as a pseudogene. CDR3 size: 20 residues. CDR3: CASSEDLLFVRDRAGDIQYF. The CDR3, as DNA: TGTGCCAGCAGCGAAGATCTACTTTTCGTCCGGGACAGGGCGGGGGACATTCAGTACTTC.

This chain joins TRBV19 and TRBJ1-1, with D unclear. Trimming took off 3 bases at V and 2 bases at J, with 13 bases between the two ends. CDR3 length equals 15 residues. Germline V lookup: CDR1 LNHDA, CDR2 SQIVND (reference sequence). CDR3 coding DNA: TGTGCCAGTAGTATCACCCGAGCGGGCAACACTGAAGCTTTCTTT. This sequence encodes CASSITRAGNTEAFF.

This chain connects TRBV19 to TRBJ2-5, with 8 bases identical to TRBD1. The junction had 0 bases not matched to a gene; V was cut back by 4 bases and J by 2 bases. Germline V CDR1 and CDR2: LNHDA, SQIVND (reference sequence). The CDR3 length is 13 residues. CDR3 sequence: CASSNRGQETQYF. The CDR3, as DNA: TGTGCCAGTAGTAACAGGGGGCAAGAGACCCAGTACTTC.

V usage is TRBV6-6 and J usage is TRBJ2-1; 14 bases fit TRBD2. CDR3 length: 16 residues. V shed 5 bases and J 8 bases; nucleotides not matched to a gene: 8. Germline V gives CDR1 MNHNY, CDR2 SVGAGI (reference sequence). The CDR3 loop reads CASSRPTSGGADEQFF. CDR3 nucleotides: TGTGCCAGCAGTCGACCGACTAGCGGGGGGGCGGATGAGCAGTTCTTC.

The V call is TRBV28, the J call TRBJ2-5; 10 nucleotides align to TRBD2. Germline CDR1 and CDR2: MDHEN and SYDVKM. The CDR3 has 16 residues. The ends lost 6 bases at V and 1 base at J; junction bases unmatched: 8. The CDR3 region has the DNA TGTGCCAGCAGCTTAGCGGGGGGACAACTCCAAGAGACCCAGTACTTC. It translates to CASSLAGGQLQETQYF.

This clone was picked up one time. DNA for the CDR3: TGTGCCAGCAGTGCCTTACCAGGACAGGGGAATTCACCCCTCCACTTT. Translating it yields CASSALPGQGNSPLHF. This rearrangement joins TRBV6-1 to TRBJ1-6, with 9 bases fitting TRBD1. Germline assignment: CDR1 MNHNS and CDR2 SASEGT. The CDR3 runs to 16 residues. The ends lost 4 bases at V and 7 bases at J; junction bases unmatched: 8.

A single count supports this clone. V and J are TRBV11-2 and TRBJ1-2, with a possible D match to TRBD1 (5 bases). CDR3 size: 13 residues. In germline, CDR1 is SGHAT, CDR2 FQNNGV. Trimming removed 3 bases at V and 5 bases at J, with 10 bases between. The CDR3 reads CASSFDSVYGYTF. The CDR3 DNA is TGTGCCAGCAGCTTTGACAGCGTATATGGCTACACCTTC.

This chain uses TRBV6-1 with TRBJ1-2, with TRBD1 matching over 10 bases. The CDR3 length is 17 residues. The germline CDR1 and CDR2 sequences are MNHNS and SASEGT. The ends lost 3 bases at V and 8 bases at J; junction bases unmatched: 15. In DNA form, the CDR3 reads TGTGCCAGCAGTGAGTTGGGACAGGGGCCCCTATATAACGGCTACACCTTC. Translating it yields CASSELGQGPLYNGYTF.

This rearrangement joins TRBV30 to TRBJ1-5; D is perhaps TRBD1 (6 bases). Germline lookup yields CDR1 GTSNPN and CDR2 SVGIG (reference sequence). This CDR3 contains 15 residues. V dropped 3 bases and J dropped 1 base, with 13 bases sitting between them. The CDR3 sequence: CAWSLPGHSNQPQHF. In nucleotides, the CDR3 is TGTGCCTGGAGCCTACCGGGACACAGCAATCAGCCCCAGCATTTT.

V gene TRBV4-2 combines with J gene TRBJ1-1; 10 nucleotides line up with TRBD1. V gave up 4 bases and J gave up 0 bases; unmatched junction bases: 14. The V gene's germline CDR1 is LGHNA and CDR2 YNFKEQ. There are 19 residues in the CDR3. CDR3 bases: TGTGCCAGCAGCCCCCGGCGGGGACAGGGGAAACTCATGAACACTGAAGCTTTCTTT. This codes for CASSPRRGQGKLMNTEAFF.

The V and J genes are TRBV5-1 and TRBJ1-1; TRBD1 agrees at 8 bases. The ends lost 2 bases at V and 0 bases at J; junction bases unmatched: 12. Germline values: CDR1 SGHRS, CDR2 YFSETQ. The CDR3 consists of 18 residues. CDR3 region: CASSLGLAGGAMNTEAFF. CDR3 nucleotides: TGCGCCAGCAGCTTAGGGCTGGCAGGGGGCGCGATGAACACTGAAGCTTTCTTT.

V is TRBV7-2 and J is TRBJ2-3; 11 positions match TRBD2. Trimming at V came to 1 base and at J to 4 bases, leaving 1 base not matched to a gene. This CDR3 is built from 15 residues. Germline CDR1 reads SGHTA; CDR2 reads FQGNSA. The CDR3 region has the DNA TGTGCCAGCAGCTTAGGACTAGCGGGGTCAGATACGCAGTATTTT. Translating it yields CASSLGLAGSDTQYF.

This clone was seen once. This chain uses TRBV6-5 with TRBJ2-3, with no clear D. CDR3 length: 16 residues. The germline V gene has CDR1 MNHEY and CDR2 SVGAGI. Trimming took off 0 bases at V and 4 bases at J, with 14 bases between the two ends. CDR3 sequence reads: CASSYSNGGPPDTQYF. CDR3 sequence (DNA): TGTGCCAGCAGTTACTCGAATGGTGGCCCACCAGATACGCAGTATTTT.

The chain uses TRBV28 and TRBJ2-3, with a possible D match to TRBD2 (7 bases). V was cut by 8 bases and J by 0 bases, with 18 bases left in between. The CDR3 spans 16 residues. Germline CDR1 and CDR2: MDHEN and SYDVKM. CDR3 in amino acids: CASLGGANPSTDTQYF. The CDR3 DNA is TGTGCCAGCCTGGGGGGGGCCAACCCTAGCACAGATACGCAGTATTTT.

The V and J genes are TRBV7-9 and TRBJ1-4; D uncertain. Trimming took off 0 bases at V and 4 bases at J, with 9 bases between the two ends. CDR1 is SEHNR, CDR2 FQNEAQ, per germline (reference sequence). The CDR3 is made up of 15 amino acids. The CDR3 DNA sequence: TGTGCCAGCAGCTTAGCAACCCCGCGTAATGAAAAACTGTTTTTT. Protein sequence: CASSLATPRNEKLFF.

J is TRBJ2-3 and V is TRBV7-3, with a tentative D call TRBD2 (7 bases). This CDR3 is 13 amino acids long. Trimming shortened V by 5 bases and J by 2 bases, and 8 bases separated the two germline ends. CDR1 and CDR2 from the germline V gene are SGHTA and FQGTGA. CDR3 sequence (DNA): TGTGCCAGCAGCGCGGGGGCCACAGATACGCAGTATTTT. It yields the protein CASSAGATDTQYF.

This clone was observed a few times. The genes are TRBV7-9 and TRBJ2-7, with a possible D match to TRBD1 (6 bases). Trimming took off 5 bases at V and 10 bases at J, with 12 bases between the two ends. CDR3 size: 11 residues. Germline V gene sequence: CDR1 SEHNR, CDR2 FQNEAQ (reference sequence). The CDR3 coding sequence is TGTGCCAGCAGCCCCCGGGACAACCAGTACTTC. The encoded protein is CASSPRDNQYF.

The V gene is TRBV30, the J gene TRBJ2-2, with 7 bases matching TRBD1. The CDR3 totals 15 residues. Germline-derived CDR1 and CDR2 are GTSNPN and SVGIG (reference sequence). V gave up 0 bases and J gave up 5 bases; unmatched junction bases: 6. CDR3 bases: TGTGCCTGGAGTGTGAAGACAGGGCGGACCGGGGAGCTGTTTTTT. It specifies CAWSVKTGRTGELFF.

This chain uses TRBV5-1 with TRBJ1-4, with D unclear. In germline, CDR1 is SGHRS, CDR2 YFSETQ. The CDR3 is made up of 13 amino acids. The ends were cut back, 3 bases at V and 4 bases at J, with 7 bases in the middle. The CDR3 nucleotides are TGCGCCAGCAGCTCACAGCTTAATGAAAAACTGTTTTTT. Translated: CASSSQLNEKLFF.

This clone came up a few times. The V gene is TRBV3-1 (or the pseudogene TRBV3-2), the J gene TRBJ2-7; 7 bases line up with TRBD1. Germline CDR1 is LGHDT and CDR2 is YNNKEL (reference sequence). Trimming removed 4 bases from V and 5 bases from J; junction bases left unmatched: 8. The CDR3 totals 14 residues. CDR3 coding DNA: TGTGCCAGCAGCCCCGGGACAGTCCTTGACGAGCAGTACTTC. Its protein is CASSPGTVLDEQYF.

Concerning this clone itself: The DNA is left out, because the CDR3 cannot be placed on it with certainty; the CDR3 is given as TCRdb lists it. The chain is built from TRBV21-1 and TRBJ1-5. TRBV21-1 is marked as a pseudogene. The CDR3 numbers 12 amino acids, ends counted. This CDR3 is CASTLYACPQHF.

This rearrangement joins TRBV7-9 to TRBJ1-1; D uncertain. CDR3 length equals 14 residues. V was pared by 5 bases and J by 2 bases, with 12 bases between. Germline values: CDR1 SEHNR, CDR2 FQNEAQ (reference sequence). CDR3 nucleotide sequence: TGTGCCAGCAGCCCTAGGACGGGAAACACTGAAGCTTTCTTT. Translating gives CASSPRTGNTEAFF.

The chain uses TRBV7-8 and TRBJ1-2; a weak D match, TRBD1 (6 bases). V gave up 2 bases and J gave up 2 bases, with 12 bases separating them. CDR3 length: 15 residues. Per germline, CDR1 SGHVS and CDR2 FQNEAQ. The CDR3 sequence is CASSLLQGTNYGYTF. CDR3 in DNA: TGTGCCAGCAGCTTACTACAGGGAACCAACTATGGCTACACCTTC.

This chain uses TRBV28 with TRBJ2-7; D may be TRBD2 (5 bases). Trimming removed 5 bases from V and 6 bases from J, with 11 bases in between. The CDR3 is made up of 12 amino acids. The germline V gene has CDR1 MDHEN and CDR2 SYDVKM. The CDR3 is CASSPRRSEQYF. DNA of the CDR3: TGTGCCAGCAGTCCAAGGAGGTCCGAGCAGTACTTC. The full variable domain, completed using reference TRBV28 and TRBJ2-7, is DVKVTQSSRYLVKRTGEKVFLECVQDMDHENMFWYRQDPGLGLRLIYFSYDVKMKEKGDIPEGYSVSREKKERFSLILESASTNQTSMYLCASSPRRSEQYFGPGTRLTVT.

The chain is built from TRBV6-5 and TRBJ1-5, with a weak D call TRBD1 (5 bases). Germline-derived CDR1 and CDR2 are MNHEY and SVGAGI. The CDR3 is made up of 16 amino acids. Trimming cost V 0 bases and J 6 bases, with 15 bases left between them. In nucleotides, the CDR3 is TGTGCCAGCAGTTACTCGCCGACAGCCCCGGGTCAGCCCCAGCATTTT. Translated, it gives CASSYSPTAPGQPQHF.